This record concerns one TCR beta chain sequence. What it binds is unknown. The CDR3 goes on 3 residues after the read ends, and that part is filled in from the germline J gene. All donors had a single incident cervical HPV16 infection, not prevalent. The record originates from a study of T cells in women clearing cervical HPV infection. About the study: Blood came at first lesion visit for cases, post-clearance for controls. Study-wide results and limits: CIN3+ cases had significantly higher TCR repertoire richness than controls, but evenness did not differ.

The V segment lost 1 base and the J segment 2 bases; nucleotides outside the gene matches: 7. Germline V gives CDR1 SGHVS, CDR2 FNYEAQ. CDR3 length: 17 residues. Data came from immunoSEQ multiplex PCR; TCRdb stores just in-frame clones and leaves some out. The sample table includes tens of thousands of clones. Sequences were obtained from blood buffy coat. This sequence was found in a woman between 18 and 69 years old with a cervical HPV16 infection that either progressed to CIN3+ or cleared (not recorded which). The chain is built from TRBV7-6 and TRBJ2-3; 9 bases line up with TRBD1. The sequenced CDR3 bases are TGTGCCAGCAGCTTAGTTAGGACAGGGGCATCCACAGATACG. Translating gives CASSLVRTGASTDT. The entire CDR3 is CASSLVRTGASTDTQYF.